Listed below are T cell receptor beta chains from one sample, sequenced in a study of T cell responses to AZD1222 COVID-19 vaccine. The protocol was immunoSEQ multiplex PCR, while the TCRdb copy is restricted to in-frame clones and leaves out a portion. The sample shows 63,000 or so clones, roughly 85% of them seen only once. Material: peripheral blood, obtained on day 0 of AZD1222 vaccination. The receptors stem from an adult in good health. Each CDR3 is given with its conserved first and last residue. Fields, in order: clone size, D gene, V gene, J gene, CDR3 protein, CDR3 DNA. A D gene is named only where the DNA matches it firmly. Clone size is not always given. Where it is, it says once, few, many or a class for expanded clones.

>NA|NA|TRBV5-5|TRBJ1-2
CASSLLLPGYTF
TGTGCCAGCAGCTTGCTCCTGCCTGGCTACACCTTC
>NA|NA|TRBV14|TRBJ1-2
CASSQERRLGGYGYTF
TGTGCCAGCAGCCAAGAGCGCAGACTTGGTGGCTATGGCTACACCTTC
>NA|NA|TRBV9|TRBJ1-1
CASSVAGGEAFF
TGTGCCAGCAGCGTAGCGGGGGGTGAAGCTTTCTTT
>NA|NA|TRBV5-1|TRBJ2-1
CASSPGARPSSYNEQFF
TGCGCCAGCAGCCCTGGAGCACGGCCGAGCTCCTACAATGAGCAGTTCTTC
>NA|TRBD1|TRBV4-1|TRBJ1-2
CASSQAKDRGNYGYTF
TGCGCCAGCAGCCAAGCGAAAGACAGGGGTAACTATGGCTACACCTTC
>NA|TRBD1|TRBV6-5|TRBJ1-5
CASSSDRGGQQPQHF
TGTGCCAGCAGCTCCGACAGGGGAGGACAACAGCCCCAGCATTTT
>NA|NA|TRBV9|TRBJ2-3
CASSASGADTQYF
TGTGCCAGCAGCGCCTCAGGGGCGGATACGCAGTATTTT
>once|NA|TRBV6-5|TRBJ2-2
CASSYGRTPNTGELFF
TGTGCCAGCAGTTACGGGCGGACACCGAACACCGGGGAGCTGTTTTTT
>NA|TRBD1|TRBV10-3|TRBJ2-7
CAISDWTGSGEQYF
TGTGCCATCAGTGACTGGACAGGGTCCGGCGAGCAGTACTTC
>NA|NA|TRBV4-1|TRBJ1-1
CASSLVERGEGTEAFF
TGCGCCAGCAGCCTAGTTGAAAGGGGGGAGGGCACTGAAGCTTTCTTT
>NA|TRBD1|TRBV6-5|TRBJ2-2
CASTQGDTGELFF
TGTGCCAGCACGCAGGGGGACACCGGGGAGCTGTTTTTT
>NA|NA|TRBV11-2|TRBJ2-7
CASSLVLQGYEQYF
TGTGCCAGCAGCTTAGTGCTCCAGGGCTACGAGCAGTACTTC
>NA|TRBD1|TRBV28|TRBJ1-5
CASSETGAWGNQPQHF
TGTGCCAGCAGTGAAACAGGGGCCTGGGGCAATCAGCCCCAGCATTTT
>NA|NA|TRBV19|TRBJ2-1
CASRSGAFGIRNEQFF
TGTGCCAGTAGGTCAGGGGCATTTGGTATAAGAAATGAGCAGTTCTTC
>NA|NA|TRBV12-5|TRBJ1-3
CASGLVQVQGPASGNTIYF
TGTGCTAGTGGTTTGGTACAGGTTCAGGGGCCAGCCTCTGGAAACACCATATATTTT
>NA|NA|TRBV7-2|TRBJ2-2
CASSQRGSRGKLFF
TGTGCCAGCAGCCAAAGGGGATCGCGAGGGAAGCTGTTTTTT
>few|NA|TRBV6-5|TRBJ1-1
CASSVDGNTEAFF
TGTGCCAGCAGCGTTGACGGGAACACTGAAGCTTTCTTT
>NA|NA|TRBV9|TRBJ2-3
CASSVGGERTDTQYF
TGTGCCAGCAGCGTAGGAGGGGAACGCACAGATACGCAGTATTTT
>NA|NA|TRBV11-2|TRBJ2-7
CASSPIKGQIVGEQYF
TGTGCCAGCAGCCCGATAAAAGGGCAAATAGTGGGAGAGCAGTACTTC
>NA|NA|TRBV7-3|TRBJ2-2
CASSFGGGITGELFF
TGTGCCAGCAGCTTCGGTGGGGGAATCACCGGGGAGCTGTTTTTT
>once|TRBD1|TRBV6-1|TRBJ2-7
CASSEERTGGYEQYF
TGTGCCAGCAGTGAAGAGCGGACAGGGGGCTATGAGCAGTACTTC
>once|NA|TRBV28|TRBJ2-5
CASSPGRETQYF
TGTGCCAGCAGTCCAGGGCGCGAGACCCAGTACTTC
>few|TRBD2|TRBV27|TRBJ2-5
CASSPPGLGETQYF
TGTGCCAGCAGCCCGCCGGGACTAGGAGAGACCCAGTACTTC
>NA|NA|TRBV10-3|TRBJ1-1
CAISDRGRSEAFF
TGTGCCATCAGTGACAGGGGAAGGTCTGAAGCTTTCTTT
>few|NA|TRBV20-1|TRBJ2-7
CSARDFYEQYF
TGCAGTGCCAGGGACTTCTACGAGCAGTACTTC